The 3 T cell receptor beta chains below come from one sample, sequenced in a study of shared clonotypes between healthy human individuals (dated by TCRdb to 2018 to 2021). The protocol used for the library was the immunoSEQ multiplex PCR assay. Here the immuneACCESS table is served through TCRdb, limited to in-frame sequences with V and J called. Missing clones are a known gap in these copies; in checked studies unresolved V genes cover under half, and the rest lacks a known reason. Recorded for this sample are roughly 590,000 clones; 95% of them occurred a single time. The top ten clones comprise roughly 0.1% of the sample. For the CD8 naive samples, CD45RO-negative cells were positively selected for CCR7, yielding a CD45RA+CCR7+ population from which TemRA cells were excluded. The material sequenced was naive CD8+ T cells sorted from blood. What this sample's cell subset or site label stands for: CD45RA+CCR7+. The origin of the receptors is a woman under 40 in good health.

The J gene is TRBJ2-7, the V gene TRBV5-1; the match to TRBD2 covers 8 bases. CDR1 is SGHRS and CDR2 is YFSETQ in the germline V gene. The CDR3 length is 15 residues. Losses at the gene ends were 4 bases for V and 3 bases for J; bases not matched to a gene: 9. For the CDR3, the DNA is TGCGCCAGCAGCGAAGCGGGAGCAGTTGTCTACGAGCAGTACTTC. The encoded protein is CASSEAGAVVYEQYF.

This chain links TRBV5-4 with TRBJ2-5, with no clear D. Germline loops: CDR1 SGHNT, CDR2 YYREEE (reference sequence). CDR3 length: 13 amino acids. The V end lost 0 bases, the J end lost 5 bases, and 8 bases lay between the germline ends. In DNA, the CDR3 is TGTGCCAGCAGCTTGGGAGAATGGGAGACCCAGTACTTC. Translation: CASSLGEWETQYF.

CDR3 residues: CASSRELPETQYF. CDR3 DNA sequence: TGTGCCAGCTCACGGGAACTACCCGAGACCCAGTACTTC. The chain is built from TRBV11-2 and TRBJ2-5; TRBD2 is a possible D gene (5 bases). This CDR3 is built from 13 residues. Trimming left V 8 bases short and J 5 bases short, with 15 bases between. Germline V gives CDR1 SGHAT, CDR2 FQNNGV. Supplemented by reference TRBV11-2 and TRBJ2-5, the full variable domain reads EAGVAQSPRYKIIEKRQSVAFWCNPISGHATLYWYQQILGQGPKLLIQFQNNGVVDDSQLPKDRFSAERLKGVDSTLKIQPAKLEDSAVYLCASSRELPETQYFGPGTRLLVL.